The present entry profiles one T cell receptor beta chain with its context. This clone's antigen is unknown. Base quality data are lacking; no much larger clone is found one base away. This specimen's time point label, interpreted: less than five weeks on oral tofacitinib. The treatment or condition label of this sample denotes: oral pan-JAK inhibitor, 5-10 mg twice daily. Lesional scalp punch biopsies and peripheral blood were collected from alopecia areata patients. PBMCs were separated by density centrifugation and stained for CD3, CD4 and CD8, after which CD4+ and CD8+ T cells were sorted on a FACSAria. From the cysteine up to the phenylalanine, the CDR3 has a length of 13 residues. Just the 39-base CDR3 DNA is kept, in frame starting at base 1. CDR1 and CDR2 (MNHEY, SMNVEV) derive from the germline V gene (reference sequence). Trimming costs V 2 bases and J 7 bases, and their ends lie 6 bases apart.

The data are from a study of CD8+ T cells in alopecia areata listed by TCRdb under 2018. Regarding the study in general: Treated patients were enrolled in an open-label pilot trial of oral tofacitinib at 5 to 10 mg twice daily for moderate-to-severe alopecia areata. Patients stayed on tofacitinib for 6 to 18 months and then had 6 months of follow-up off drug so that delayed response and recurrence could be assessed. Disease severity in treated patients was measured with the SALT score, which quantifies the percentage of affected scalp surface area. To study T cell clonal expansion in alopecia areata, the researchers applied high-throughput TCRbeta sequencing to both the C3H/HeJ mouse model and human patients. Scalp tissue and sorted CD4+ and CD8+ peripheral blood T cells from patchy and totalis/universalis alopecia areata patients and from healthy controls were covered by human TCRbeta sequencing. Patients on tofacitinib were biopsied at baseline and after 4 and 24 weeks of treatment, and several of the patients also had a later scalp biopsy. Scalp clonality was compared across normal scalp (n=4), patchy alopecia areata scalp (n=8), and alopecia totalis/universalis scalp (n=8). RNA came from the PAXgene miRNA kit for fixed scalp, the miRNeasy kit for PBMCs, and the RNeasy kit for mouse skin. Amplification of TCRbeta CDR3 regions was done by immunoSEQ multiplex PCR using 35 Vbeta forward primers and 13 Jbeta reverse primers.

The library was generated by the immunoSEQ multiplex PCR assay. RNA was extracted from all samples and reverse transcribed into cDNA, which served as template for TCR sequencing. First-strand cDNA was synthesized with SuperScript III using a 2:1 mix of oligo-dT and random hexamers. A synthetic immune receptor repertoire was used to assess amplification bias, and residual bias was removed computationally. In the original analysis: Raw reads were preprocessed for error removal, and CDR3 was defined according to IMGT conventions as running from the conserved cysteine to phenylalanine. Clonality was computed as 1 minus the Shannon entropy, with the entropy normalized by log2 of the number of productive unique TCRs. Whether each scalp clone was CD4 or CD8 was inferred by checking scalp TCRbeta sequences against the CD4 and CD8 repertoires from sorted blood. TCRdb obtained this table from immuneACCESS and retained in-frame rearrangements with V and J assigned. These tables miss some clones; where compared with another copy, unresolved V genes account for less than half of the shortfall, and the remainder is unexplained. V and J calls and clone size are as listed in that table; D and trimming were resolved from the DNA. In all, the sample holds 90,000 to 100,000 clones, and more than 55% of those were seen once. 15% to 17% of the sample is taken by the ten largest.

Study-wide findings and limitations: The treated cohort was small, with a single nonresponder, so links between baseline CD8+ expansion and response need larger studies. Unlike mouse skin, which is dominated by gammadelta T cells, normal human skin has resident alphabeta T cells that are also sequenced, and this complicates analysis of the scalp TCR repertoire. Many expanded lesional clones were found to persist in scalp and blood during tofacitinib treatment, and relapse after treatment cessation may be partly explained by this persistence. Compared with mice, TCR sequences shared between patients were less clear, possibly partly because of HLA diversity across the patient population. Higher clonality and more expanded CD8+ clones were observed in lesional scalp than in normal scalp, particularly in alopecia totalis/universalis, a finding suggestive of antigenic drive. Tofacitinib significantly decreased scalp clonality and the number of expanded CD8+ clones among the top 100 scalp clones.

The chain is assembled from TRBV27 and TRBJ1-6, with the D gene too uncertain to name. The sequence was collected from a human donor with alopecia areata. The sequences come from CD8+ T cells sorted from blood, collected at week 4, from a patient treated with tofacitinib. The sequenced DNA is TGTGCCAGCAGTTTAGTAGAAAATTCACCCCTCCACTTT. Its amino acids are CASSLVENSPLHF.